This entry describes one T cell receptor (beta chain). The antigen is not known. Germline lookup yields CDR1 SGHDT and CDR2 YYEEEE. There are 16 residues in the CDR3. V lost 1 base and J 2 bases, leaving 13 bases between the germline ends. The data belong to a study of T-cell memory formation after mild COVID-19. Study-wide points: Mostly located in CM and EM were contracting CD4+ clones, with contracting CD8+ clones located in EMRA. Researchers could not confirm that second-wave clones peaking on day 37 targeted SARS-CoV-2. Researchers found some responding clones in pre-infection memory, a sign that cross-reactive memory joined.

TCRdb re-derived calls from the 5' RACE reads in MiXCR, one entry per CDR3 protein. The table records just under 550,000 distinct CDR3 sequences, about a fifth of them present only once. The TCR sequence derives from an adult woman who had mild COVID-19 (a few samples of this study predate the infection). Cell type and time point are not known. The chain combines TRBV5-6 with TRBJ1-3; D not resolved. Sequencing was performed on PBMCs or a T cell subset sorted from them (not recorded which). For the CDR3, the DNA is TGTGCCAGCAGCTTGCTGCGTCTTCGCGCTGGAAACACCATATATTTT. It translates to CASSLLRLRAGNTIYF.